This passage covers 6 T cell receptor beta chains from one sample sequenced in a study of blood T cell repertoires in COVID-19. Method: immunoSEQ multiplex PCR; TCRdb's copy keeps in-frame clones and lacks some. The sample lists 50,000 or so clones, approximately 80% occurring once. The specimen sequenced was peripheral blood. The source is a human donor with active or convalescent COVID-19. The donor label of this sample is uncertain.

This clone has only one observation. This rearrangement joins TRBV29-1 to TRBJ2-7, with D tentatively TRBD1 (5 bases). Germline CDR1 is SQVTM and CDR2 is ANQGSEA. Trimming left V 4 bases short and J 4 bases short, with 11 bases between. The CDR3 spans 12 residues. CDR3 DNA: TGCAGCGTTGCGGTGCAGGGTTACGAGCAGTACTTC. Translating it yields CSVAVQGYEQYF.

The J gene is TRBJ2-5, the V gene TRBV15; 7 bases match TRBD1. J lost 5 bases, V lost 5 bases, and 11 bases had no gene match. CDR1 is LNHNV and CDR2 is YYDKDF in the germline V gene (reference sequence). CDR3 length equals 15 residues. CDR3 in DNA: TGTGCCACCAGCCCGCCACAGAGGGGGCTTGAGACCCAGTACTTC. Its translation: CATSPPQRGLETQYF.

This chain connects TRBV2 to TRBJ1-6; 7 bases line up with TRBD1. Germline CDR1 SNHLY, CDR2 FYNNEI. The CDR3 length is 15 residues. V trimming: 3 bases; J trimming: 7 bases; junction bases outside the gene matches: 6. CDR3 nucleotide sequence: TGTGCCAGCAGTGAGAGGCAGGGGGAAAATTCACCCCTCCACTTT. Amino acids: CASSERQGENSPLHF. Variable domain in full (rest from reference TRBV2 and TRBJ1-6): EPEVTQTPSHQVTQMGQEVILRCVPISNHLYFYWYRQILGQKVEFLVSFYNNEISEKSEIFDDQFSVERPDGSNFTLKIRSTKLEDSAMYFCASSERQGENSPLHFGNGTRLTVT.

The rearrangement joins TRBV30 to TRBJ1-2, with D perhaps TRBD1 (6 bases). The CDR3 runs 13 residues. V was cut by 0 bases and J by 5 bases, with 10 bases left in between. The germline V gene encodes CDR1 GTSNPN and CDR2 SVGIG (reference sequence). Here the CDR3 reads CAWSVTGFYGYTF. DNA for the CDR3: TGTGCCTGGAGTGTGACAGGATTTTATGGCTACACCTTC.

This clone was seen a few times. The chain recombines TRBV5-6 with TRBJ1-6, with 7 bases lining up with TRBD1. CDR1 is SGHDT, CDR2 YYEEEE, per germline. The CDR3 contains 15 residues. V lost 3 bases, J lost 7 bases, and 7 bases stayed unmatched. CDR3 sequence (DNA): TGTGCCAGCAGCTACCGACAGGGATTGAATTCACCCCTCCACTTT. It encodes CASSYRQGLNSPLHF.

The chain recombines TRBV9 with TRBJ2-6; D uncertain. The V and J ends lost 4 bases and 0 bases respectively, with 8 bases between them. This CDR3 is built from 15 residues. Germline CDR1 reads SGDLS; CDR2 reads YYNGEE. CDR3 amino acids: CASSQDFSGANVLTF. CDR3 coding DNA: TGTGCCAGCAGCCAGGATTTCTCTGGGGCCAACGTCCTGACTTTC.